This T cell receptor (beta chain) was sequenced during a study of cytomegalovirus exposure and HLA in healthy donors. Study conclusions and caveats: Among immune exposure information, only CMV serostatus was available. As a later analysis revealed, most CMV-associated TCR beta chains appeared HLA-restricted.

Concerning this clone: Its target is not known.

Germline CDR1 reads ENHRY; CDR2 reads SYGVKD. CDR3 length equals 13 residues. With 9 bases removed from V and 1 base from J, the gap between germline ends came to 12 bases. Everyone who donated was a healthy bone marrow donor. Donors likely had unrecorded immune exposures despite being nominally healthy when sampled. The PCR was carried out with 60 Vbeta primers and 13 Jbeta primers. The protocol was immunoSEQ multiplex PCR, while the TCRdb copy is restricted to in-frame clones and leaves out a portion. The sample holds about 240,000 clones, around 80% seen once. The source material was PBMCs. This TCR came from a boy aged 5 to 17 in good health and CMV-seronegative. The rearrangement links TRBV10-3 to TRBJ1-1, with a weak D call TRBD1 (5 bases). The CDR3 here is CAMRDSGNTEAFF. CDR3 DNA: TGTGCCATGAGGGACTCTGGGAACACTGAAGCTTTCTTT.